In its sample, the clone carrying this T cell receptor beta chain was seen once. The data stem from a study of blood T cell repertoires in COVID-19. Background on the study: The origin of the acute and convalescent COVID-19 samples was the United States, Italy and Spain. From T cells, B-cell-depleted T cells, or PBMCs came the material, which was cDNA or gDNA.

Original analysis: Estimated nucleated cell counts came from reference gene primer amplification. The data were produced by immunoSEQ multiplex PCR, yet TCRdb's version contains in-frame clones alone and is incomplete. The V and J calls and the clone size are those of that table, but D and trimming were determined from the DNA. This table has around 260,000 clones, 85% to 90% appearing once. This CDR3 is built from 16 residues. The germline V gene has CDR1 MNHEY and CDR2 SVGEGT. With V trimmed by 4 bases and J by 0 bases, 6 bases remained unmatched. Sequencing was carried out using peripheral blood. The rearrangement joins TRBV6-2 or TRBV6-3 to TRBJ2-1, with 7 bases matching TRBD1. This receptor was obtained from a human donor in a cohort sampled during active COVID-19. The CDR3 region is CASSSLDRVSYNEQFF. In DNA, the CDR3 is TGTGCCAGCAGTTCTCTCGACAGGGTCTCCTACAATGAGCAGTTCTTC.